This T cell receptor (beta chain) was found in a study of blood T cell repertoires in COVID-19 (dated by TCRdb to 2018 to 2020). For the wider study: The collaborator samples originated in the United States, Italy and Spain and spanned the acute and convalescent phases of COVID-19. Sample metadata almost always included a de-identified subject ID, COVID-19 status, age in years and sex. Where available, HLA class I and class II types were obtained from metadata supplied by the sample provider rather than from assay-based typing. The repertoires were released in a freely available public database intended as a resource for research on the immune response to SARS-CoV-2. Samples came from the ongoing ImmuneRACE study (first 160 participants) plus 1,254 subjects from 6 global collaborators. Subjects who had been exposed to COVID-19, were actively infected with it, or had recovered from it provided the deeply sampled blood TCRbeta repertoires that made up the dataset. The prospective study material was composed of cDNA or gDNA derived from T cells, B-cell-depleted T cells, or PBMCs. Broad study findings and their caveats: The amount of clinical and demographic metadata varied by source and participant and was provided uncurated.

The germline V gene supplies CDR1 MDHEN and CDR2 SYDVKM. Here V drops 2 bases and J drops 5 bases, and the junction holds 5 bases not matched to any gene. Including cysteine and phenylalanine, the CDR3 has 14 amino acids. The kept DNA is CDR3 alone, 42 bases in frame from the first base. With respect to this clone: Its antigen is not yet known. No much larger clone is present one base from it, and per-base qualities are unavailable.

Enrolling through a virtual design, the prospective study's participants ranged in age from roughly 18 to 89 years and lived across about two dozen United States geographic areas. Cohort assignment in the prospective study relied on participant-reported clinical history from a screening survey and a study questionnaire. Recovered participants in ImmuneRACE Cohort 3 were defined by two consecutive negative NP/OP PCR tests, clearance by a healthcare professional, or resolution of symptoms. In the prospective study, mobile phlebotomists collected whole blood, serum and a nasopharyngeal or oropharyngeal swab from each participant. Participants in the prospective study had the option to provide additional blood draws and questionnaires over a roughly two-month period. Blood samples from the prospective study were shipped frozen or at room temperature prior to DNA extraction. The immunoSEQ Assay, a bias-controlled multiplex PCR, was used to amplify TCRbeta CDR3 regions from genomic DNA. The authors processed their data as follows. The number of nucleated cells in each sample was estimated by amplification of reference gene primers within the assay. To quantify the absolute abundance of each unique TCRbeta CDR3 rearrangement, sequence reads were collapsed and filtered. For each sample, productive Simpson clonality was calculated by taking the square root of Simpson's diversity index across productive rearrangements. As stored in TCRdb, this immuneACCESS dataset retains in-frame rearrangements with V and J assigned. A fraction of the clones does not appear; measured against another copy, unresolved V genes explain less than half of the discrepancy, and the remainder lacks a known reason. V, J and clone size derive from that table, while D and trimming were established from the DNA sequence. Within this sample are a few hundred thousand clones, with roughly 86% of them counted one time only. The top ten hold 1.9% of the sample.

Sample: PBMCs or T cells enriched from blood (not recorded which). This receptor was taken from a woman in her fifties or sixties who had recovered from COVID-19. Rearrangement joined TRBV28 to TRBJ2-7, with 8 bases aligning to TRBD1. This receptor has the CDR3 CASSLPGGIDEQYF. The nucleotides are TGTGCCAGCAGTTTACCAGGGGGCATCGACGAGCAGTACTTC.